The TCR beta chain under discussion was sequenced for a study of T cells in Graves' hyperthyroidism and ophthalmopathy. There are a few counts of this clonotype. TCR beta CDR3 region amplification was performed from RNA transcripts. The study used the HTBI primer set for a first-round RT-PCR of the TCR CDR3. TCRdb ran MiXCR on the multiplex PCR reads and lists one entry per CDR3 protein. Found here are nearly 750,000 distinct CDR3 sequences, approximately 36% of them singletons; the top ten hold around 32%. V shed 6 bases and J shed 4 bases, with 7 bases lying between them. This CDR3 is built from 12 residues. The germline V gene encodes CDR1 MNHNS and CDR2 SASEGT.

This receptor was identified in a woman in her thirties or forties with Graves' hyperthyroidism. Sequencing input: blood. The chain carries TRBV6-1 and TRBJ1-5; D is uncertain. The CDR3 here is CASRRLNQPQHF. CDR3 DNA sequence: TGTGCCAGCAGGAGACTTAATCAGCCCCAGCATTTT.